Following are 12 T cell receptor beta chains from one sample sequenced in a study of T cells in Graves' hyperthyroidism and ophthalmopathy. Researchers took RNA transcripts and amplified the TCR beta CDR3 regions from them. The HTBI set primed first-round TCR CDR3 RT-PCR. MiXCR was run by TCRdb on the multiplex PCR reads, yielding one entry per CDR3 protein. The sample has more than 300,000 distinct CDR3 sequences; less than 20% are singletons. Sequencing was performed on blood. Every receptor here comes from a man between 18 and 35 years old with Graves' ophthalmopathy.

This clonotype was counted between two and nine times. The chain carries TRBV19 and TRBJ2-5, with D perhaps TRBD1 (6 bases). The germline V gene has CDR1 LNHDA and CDR2 SQIVND (reference sequence). The CDR3 is 12 residues long. Trimming stripped 9 bases from V and 4 bases from J, with 12 bases between. The DNA of the CDR3 is TGTGCCAGCCAGGGGTTTGGAGAGACCCAGTACTTC. This gives the protein CASQGFGETQYF.

J is TRBJ2-2 and V is TRBV6-2 or TRBV6-3; tentatively, D is TRBD1 (5 bases). The germline gives CDR1 MNHEY, CDR2 SVGEGT. Trimming cost V 5 bases and J 8 bases, with 9 bases left between them. The CDR3 runs 12 residues. CDR3 coding DNA: TGTGCCAGCAGTCCACACAGGGGGGAGCTGTTTTTT. Translated: CASSPHRGELFF.

This clonotype was counted at least ten times. At one of its ends the junction is not consistent with the germline gene, which may arise from a read error. V is TRBV12-3 or TRBV12-4 and J is TRBJ2-3; TRBD1 agrees at 7 bases. CDR3 size: 14 residues. CDR3 in amino acids: CASSLGQGTDTQYF. The CDR3 DNA is TGTGCCAGCAGCTTAGGACAGGGCACAGATACGCAGTATTTT.

In this sample, this clonotype turned up many times. The rearrangement links TRBV7-9 to TRBJ2-5; the D gene is possibly TRBD2 (5 bases). Trimming cost V 5 bases and J 1 base, with 14 bases left between them. Germline V gives CDR1 SEHNR, CDR2 FQNEAQ (reference sequence). This CDR3 comprises 15 residues. CDR3 nucleotide sequence: TGTGCCAGCAGCCATCTTAGCGCCCTCCAAGAGACCCAGTACTTC. Encoded protein: CASSHLSALQETQYF.

V is TRBV18 and J is TRBJ1-1; TRBD1 is a possible D gene (5 bases). The CDR3 consists of 15 residues. Trimming shortened V by 3 bases and J by 5 bases, and 16 bases separated the two germline ends. The germline gives CDR1 KGHSH, CDR2 LQKENI. The CDR3 region has the DNA TGTGCCAGCTCACCTTCAGGGTTGGAGGTAACTGAAGCTTTCTTT. It is translated as CASSPSGLEVTEAFF.

This clonotype turned up a few times. This chain joins TRBV14 and TRBJ2-2; D uncertain. Germline CDR1 reads SGHDN; CDR2 reads FVKESK. Trimming removed 5 bases at V and 6 bases at J, with 10 bases between. CDR3 length: 13 residues. The CDR3 nucleotides are TGTGCCAGCAGCGAGCTAGTCCCCGGGGAGCTGTTTTTT. Its protein product is CASSELVPGELFF.

This clonotype was recorded at least ten times. This rearrangement joins TRBV5-1 to TRBJ2-3; 7 bases match TRBD1. The CDR3 has 13 residues. The ends lost 4 bases at V and 6 bases at J; junction bases unmatched: 5. Germline V gene lookup returns CDR1 SGHRS and CDR2 YFSETQ. The CDR3 sequence: CASSPDRADTQYF. The CDR3 coding sequence is TGCGCCAGCAGCCCCGACAGGGCGGATACGCAGTATTTT.

This rearrangement joins TRBV20-1 to TRBJ1-1; D gene uncertain. Deletions cut 3 bases from V and 4 bases from J, with 15 bases between. Germline assignment: CDR1 DFQATT and CDR2 SNEGSKA (reference sequence). CDR3 length: 14 amino acids. Here the CDR3 reads CSARLQTIGTEAFF. CDR3 bases: TGCAGTGCTAGGCTACAGACTATAGGCACTGAAGCTTTCTTT.

This clonotype was picked up many times. This chain connects TRBV5-1 to TRBJ2-3, with 11 positions matching TRBD1. This CDR3 is built from 16 residues. J gave up 4 bases and V 3 bases, and 7 bases lay outside the gene matches. Germline CDR1 is SGHRS and CDR2 is YFSETQ. CDR3 bases: TGCGCCAGCAGCTGGACAGGGGGCATTGGTTCAGATACGCAGTATTTT. Translation: CASSWTGGIGSDTQYF.

This clonotype was observed many times. This chain links TRBV27 with TRBJ1-5; TRBD1 matches 7 bases. The CDR3 has 15 amino acids. Looked up from germline, CDR1 is MNHEY and CDR2 is SMNVEV (reference sequence). J gave up 4 bases and V 3 bases, and 6 bases lay outside the gene matches. CDR3 nucleotides: TGTGCCAGCAGTTTGTCGGTACAGGGGAATCAGCCCCAGCATTTT. Its protein is CASSLSVQGNQPQHF.

There are a few counts of this clonotype. The rearrangement uses TRBV12-3 or TRBV12-4 and TRBJ2-1, with 8 bases aligning to TRBD1. The CDR3 extends over 12 amino acids. V trimming: 6 bases; J trimming: 7 bases; junction bases outside the gene matches: 2. The CDR3 DNA is TGTGCCAGCAGCTGGGACAGGAATGAGCAGTTCTTC. It encodes CASSWDRNEQFF.

This clonotype was picked up many times. The rearrangement joins TRBV5-1 to TRBJ1-6, with D tentatively TRBD1 (5 bases). Germline CDR1 reads SGHRS; CDR2 reads YFSETQ. Trimming removed 1 base at V and 9 bases at J, with 11 bases between. There are 14 residues in the CDR3. The CDR3 loop reads CASSLIGGGSPLHF. Here the CDR3 DNA reads TGCGCCAGCAGCTTGATTGGGGGTGGTTCACCCCTCCACTTT. Complete variable domain (other parts from reference TRBV5-1 and TRBJ1-6): KAGVTQTPRYLIKTRGQQVTLSCSPISGHRSVSWYQQTPGQGLQFLFEYFSETQRNKGNFPGRFSGRQFSNSRSEMNVSTLELGDSALYLCASSLIGGGSPLHFGNGTRLTVT.